This TCR beta chain was profiled in a study of regulatory T cells in long-lasting Graves disease. Time point of the sample: newly diagnosed GD, antithyroid drugs for less than 3 months. Preparation of the TCR library used RNA extracted from PBMCs. This CDR3 contains 13 residues. Trimming left V 5 bases short and J 4 bases short, with 9 bases between. Germline V gene sequence: CDR1 MNHEY, CDR2 SMNVEV (reference sequence). For TCR beta, libraries came from iRepertoire HTBI primers and Arm-PCR of CDR3 regions. A single record per CDR3 protein comes from TCRdb applying MiXCR to the multiplex PCR reads. The data show approximately 470,000 distinct CDR3 sequences, under 20% seen once. The same data also contributed to another study, on T cells in Graves' hyperthyroidism and ophthalmopathy.

The specimen was peripheral blood mononuclear cells (PBMCs), collected at new diagnosis, from a patient treated with antithyroid drugs. This TCR was sampled from a man aged 35 to 55 with Graves disease. The chain uses TRBV27 and TRBJ1-5, with unresolved D. CDR3 sequence reads: CASSPQKNQPQHF. The CDR3 DNA sequence: TGTGCCAGCAGTCCCCAGAAAAATCAGCCCCAGCATTTT.